Presented here are 8 T cell receptor beta chains from one specimen sequenced in a study of shared clonotypes between healthy human individuals. The repertoire was sequenced with immunoSEQ multiplex PCR; TCRdb's copy has only in-frame clones and lacks some. This sample has some 2 million clones, with roughly 95% found just once. Naive CD8 cells were CD45RO-negative, positively selected for CCR7, excluding terminally differentiated effector memory CD45RA+ cells. Material for sequencing was naive CD8+ T cells sorted from blood. These receptors were taken from a man aged 18 to 29 in good health.

This chain links TRBV2 with TRBJ2-7; TRBD2 might be the D (6 bases). Germline values: CDR1 SNHLY, CDR2 FYNNEI. The CDR3 runs 15 residues. V lost 6 bases and J lost 2, with 17 bases in between. The CDR3 nucleotides are TGTGCCAGCAGGACCGGGACTGATCGCCCCTACGAGCAGTACTTC. Protein product: CASRTGTDRPYEQYF.

J is TRBJ2-7 and V is TRBV18; no definite D call. This CDR3 has 13 residues. The V gene's germline CDR1 is KGHSH and CDR2 LQKENI. V gave up 0 bases and J gave up 6 bases, with 9 bases separating them. DNA of the CDR3: TGTGCCAGCTCACCACCAGCAGGCAGCGAGCAGTACTTC. It is translated as CASSPPAGSEQYF.

The chain is built from TRBV4-3 and TRBJ1-1; no firm D call. Trimming took off 4 bases at V and 1 base at J, with 16 bases between the two ends. The CDR3 has 16 amino acids. In germline, CDR1 is LGHNA, CDR2 YSLEER. CDR3 bases: TGCGCCAGCAGCCCCCACTGGACCGTTGAGAACACTGAAGCTTTCTTT. It encodes CASSPHWTVENTEAFF.

Notes on this clone: The same CDR3 also results from other DNA sequences found in this sample. This CDR3 is CASSVGGRGYEQYF. DNA of the CDR3: TGTGCCAGCAGCGTTGGGGGCAGGGGCTACGAGCAGTACTTC. This chain uses TRBV9 with TRBJ2-7; maybe TRBD1 (6 bases). The CDR3 has 14 amino acids. Germline CDR1 is SGDLS and CDR2 is YYNGEE. The V and J ends lost 2 bases and 3 bases respectively, with 12 bases between them. Combining the CDR3 with reference TRBV9 and TRBJ2-7 gives the whole variable domain DSGVTQTPKHLITATGQRVTLRCSPRSGDLSVYWYQQSLDQGLQFLIQYYNGEERAKGNILERFSAQQFPDLHSELNLSSLELGDSALYFCASSVGGRGYEQYFGPGTRLTVT.

As regards this clone: Other nucleotide sequences from this sample produce the same CDR3. This chain links TRBV7-6 with TRBJ2-3; D is unresolved. Germline-derived CDR1 and CDR2 are SGHVS and FNYEAQ. The length of the CDR3 is 14 residues. V lost 0 bases and J 2 bases, leaving 6 bases between the germline ends. CDR3 in DNA: TGTGCCAGCAGCTTAGCGGGGTCCACAGATACGCAGTATTTT. The encoded protein is CASSLAGSTDTQYF.

This clone was seen only a few times. Different DNA sequences within this sample yield the same CDR3. The V call is TRBV5-6, the J call TRBJ2-7; the D gene is possibly TRBD1 (6 bases). The CDR3 is 12 residues long. The germline V gene encodes CDR1 SGHDT and CDR2 YYEEEE. The V end lost 4 bases, the J end lost 4 bases, and 9 bases lay between the germline ends. The CDR3 DNA reads as TGTGCCAGCAGCCAGACAGGTTACGAGCAGTACTTC. This sequence encodes CASSQTGYEQYF.

In its sample, this clone was seen once. The chain employs TRBV30 and TRBJ1-3; D gene unclear. Trimming removed 4 bases from V and 3 bases from J, with 7 bases in between. CDR3 length: 12 residues. Per the germline V gene, CDR1 is GTSNPN and CDR2 is SVGIG (reference sequence). The CDR3: CAWTTGGNTIYF. The CDR3, as DNA: TGTGCCTGGACTACGGGTGGAAACACCATATATTTT.

V gene TRBV11-1 combines with J gene TRBJ2-1; D is perhaps TRBD1 or TRBD2 (5 bases each). CDR1 SGHAT and CDR2 FQDESV come from the germline V gene (reference sequence). Trimming removed 3 bases at V and 7 bases at J, with 16 bases between. The CDR3 length is 15 residues. The CDR3 here is CASSFGTTAGNEQFF. As DNA, the CDR3 is TGTGCCAGCAGCTTTGGGACCACGGCCGGGAATGAGCAGTTCTTC.